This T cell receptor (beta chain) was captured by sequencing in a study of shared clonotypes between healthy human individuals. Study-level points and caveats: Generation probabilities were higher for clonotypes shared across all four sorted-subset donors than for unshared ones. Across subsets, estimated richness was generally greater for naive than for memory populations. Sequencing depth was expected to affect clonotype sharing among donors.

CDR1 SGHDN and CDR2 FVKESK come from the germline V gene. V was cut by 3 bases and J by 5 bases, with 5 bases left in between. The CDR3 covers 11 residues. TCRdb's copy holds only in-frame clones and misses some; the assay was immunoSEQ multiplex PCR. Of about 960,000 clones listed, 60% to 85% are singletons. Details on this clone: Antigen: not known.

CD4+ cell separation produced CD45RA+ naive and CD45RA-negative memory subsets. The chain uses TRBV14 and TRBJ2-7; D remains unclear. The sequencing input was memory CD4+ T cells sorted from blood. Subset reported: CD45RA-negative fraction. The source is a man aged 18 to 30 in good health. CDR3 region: CASSQGNEQYF. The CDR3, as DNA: TGTGCCAGCAGCCAGGGAAACGAGCAGTACTTC.